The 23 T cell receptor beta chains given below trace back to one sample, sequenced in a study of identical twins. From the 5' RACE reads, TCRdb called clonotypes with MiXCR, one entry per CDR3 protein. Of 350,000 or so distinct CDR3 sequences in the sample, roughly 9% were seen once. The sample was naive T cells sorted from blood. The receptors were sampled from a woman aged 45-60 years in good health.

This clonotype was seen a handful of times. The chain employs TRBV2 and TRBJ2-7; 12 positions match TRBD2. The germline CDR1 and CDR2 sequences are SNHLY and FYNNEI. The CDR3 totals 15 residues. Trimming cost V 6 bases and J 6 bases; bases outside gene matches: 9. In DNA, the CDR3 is TGTGCCAGCAGCCCAATACTAGCGGGAGGAACCGAGCAGTACTTC. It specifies CASSPILAGGTEQYF.

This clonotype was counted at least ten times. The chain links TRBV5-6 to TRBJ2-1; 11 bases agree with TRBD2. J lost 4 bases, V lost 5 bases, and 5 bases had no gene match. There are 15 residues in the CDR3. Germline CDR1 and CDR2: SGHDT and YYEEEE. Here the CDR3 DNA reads TGTGCCAGCAGACCGACTAGCGGGGTTTACAATGAGCAGTTCTTC. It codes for CASRPTSGVYNEQFF.

The chain's CDR3 is CASSQDFTSASYEQYF. The CDR3, as DNA: TGTGCCAGCAGCCAAGATTTTACTAGCGCTTCCTACGAGCAGTACTTC. This sequence joins TRBV4-2 and TRBJ2-7, with 7 bases matching TRBD2. The CDR3 is made up of 16 amino acids. Germline lookup yields CDR1 LGHNA and CDR2 YNFKEQ. V shed 0 bases and J 1 base; nucleotides not matched to a gene: 6.

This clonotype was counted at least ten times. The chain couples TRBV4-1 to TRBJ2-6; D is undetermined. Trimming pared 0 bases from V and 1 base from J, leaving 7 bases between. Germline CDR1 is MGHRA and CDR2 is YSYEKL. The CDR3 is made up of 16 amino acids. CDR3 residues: CASSQDDFSGANVLTF. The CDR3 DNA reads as TGCGCCAGCAGCCAAGATGATTTTTCTGGGGCCAACGTCCTGACTTTC.

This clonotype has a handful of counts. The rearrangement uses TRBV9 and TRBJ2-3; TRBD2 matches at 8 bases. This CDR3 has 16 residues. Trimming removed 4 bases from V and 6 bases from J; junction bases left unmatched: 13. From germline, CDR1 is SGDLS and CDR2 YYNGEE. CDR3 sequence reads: CASSPGVAGLVDTQYF. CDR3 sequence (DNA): TGTGCCAGCAGCCCCGGGGTAGCGGGATTGGTCGATACGCAGTATTTT.

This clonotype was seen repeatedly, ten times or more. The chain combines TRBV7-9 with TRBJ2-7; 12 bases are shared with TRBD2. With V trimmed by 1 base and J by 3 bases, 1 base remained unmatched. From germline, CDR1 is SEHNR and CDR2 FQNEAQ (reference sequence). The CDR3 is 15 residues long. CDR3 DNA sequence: TGTGCCAGCAGCTTAGTGGGACTAGCGGGCTACGAGCAGTACGTC. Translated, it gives CASSLVGLAGYEQYV.

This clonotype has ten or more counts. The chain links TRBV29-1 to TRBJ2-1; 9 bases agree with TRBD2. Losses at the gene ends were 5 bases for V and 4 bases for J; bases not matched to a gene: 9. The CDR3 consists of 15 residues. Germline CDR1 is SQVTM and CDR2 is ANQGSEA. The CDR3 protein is CSVWGHSGRYNEQFF. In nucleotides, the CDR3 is TGCAGCGTTTGGGGCCACAGCGGGAGGTACAATGAGCAGTTCTTC.

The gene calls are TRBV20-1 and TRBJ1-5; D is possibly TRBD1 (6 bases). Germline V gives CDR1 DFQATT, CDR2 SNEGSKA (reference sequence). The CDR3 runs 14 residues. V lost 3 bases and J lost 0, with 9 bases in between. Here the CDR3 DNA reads TGCAGTGCTAGGAGGGGACATAGCAATCAGCCCCAGCATTTT. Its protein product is CSARRGHSNQPQHF.

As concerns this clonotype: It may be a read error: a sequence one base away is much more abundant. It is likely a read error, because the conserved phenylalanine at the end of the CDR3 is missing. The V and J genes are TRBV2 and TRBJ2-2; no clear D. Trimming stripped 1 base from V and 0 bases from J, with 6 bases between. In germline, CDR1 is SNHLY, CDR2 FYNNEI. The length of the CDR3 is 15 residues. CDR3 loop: CASSEVTPNTGELFY. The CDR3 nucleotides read TGTGCCAGCAGTGAAGTGACACCGAACACCGGGGAGCTGTTTTAT.

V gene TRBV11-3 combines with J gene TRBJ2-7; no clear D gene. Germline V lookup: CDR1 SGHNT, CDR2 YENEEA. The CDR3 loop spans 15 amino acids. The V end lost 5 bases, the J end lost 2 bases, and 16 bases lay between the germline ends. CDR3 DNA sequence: TGTGCCAGCAGCGACCGGGCCACGAGCCCCTACGAGCAGTACTTC. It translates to CASSDRATSPYEQYF.

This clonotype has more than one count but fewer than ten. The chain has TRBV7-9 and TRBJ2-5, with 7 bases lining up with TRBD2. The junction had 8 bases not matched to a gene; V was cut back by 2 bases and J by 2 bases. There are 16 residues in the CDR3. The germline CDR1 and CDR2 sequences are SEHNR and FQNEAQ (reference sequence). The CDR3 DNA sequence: TGTGCCAGCAGCTTATTGGCGCTAGCGGTACAAGAGACCCAGTACTTC. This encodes CASSLLALAVQETQYF.

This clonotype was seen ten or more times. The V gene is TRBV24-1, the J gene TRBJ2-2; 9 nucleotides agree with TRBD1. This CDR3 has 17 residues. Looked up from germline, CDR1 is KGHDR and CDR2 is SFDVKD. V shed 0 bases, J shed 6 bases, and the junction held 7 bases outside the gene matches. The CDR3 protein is CATSDLEGTGLSGELFF. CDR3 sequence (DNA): TGTGCCACCAGTGATTTGGAAGGGACAGGGTTATCCGGGGAGCTGTTTTTT.

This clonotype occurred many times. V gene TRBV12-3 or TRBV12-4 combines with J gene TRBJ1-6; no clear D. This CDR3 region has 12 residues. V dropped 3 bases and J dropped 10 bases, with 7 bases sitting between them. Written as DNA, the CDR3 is TGTGCCAGCAGTTTTTCGCAATCACCCCTCCACTTT. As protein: CASSFSQSPLHF.

This CDR3 is CASSQFSRLADPRDTQYF. Written as DNA, the CDR3 is TGTGCCAGCAGCCAATTCTCTCGCCTAGCGGATCCTCGGGATACGCAGTATTTT. The chain carries TRBV3-1 and TRBJ2-3; 7 positions match TRBD2. The CDR3 totals 18 residues. V lost 2 bases and J lost 6; bases outside the gene matches: 17. Germline CDR1 and CDR2: LGHDT and YNNKEL (reference sequence).

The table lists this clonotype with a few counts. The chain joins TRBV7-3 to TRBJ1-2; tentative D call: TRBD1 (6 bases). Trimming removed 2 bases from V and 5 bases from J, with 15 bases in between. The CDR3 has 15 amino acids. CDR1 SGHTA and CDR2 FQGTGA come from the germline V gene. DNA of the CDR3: TGTGCCAGCAGCTTAGGTTCGGGGGCCCTATATGGCTACACCTTC. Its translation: CASSLGSGALYGYTF.

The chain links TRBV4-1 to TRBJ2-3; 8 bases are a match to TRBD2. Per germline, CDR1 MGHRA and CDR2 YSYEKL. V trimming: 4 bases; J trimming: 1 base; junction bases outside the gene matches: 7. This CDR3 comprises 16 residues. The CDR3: CASSPGGSPGTDTQYF. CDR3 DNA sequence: TGCGCCAGCAGCCCGGGAGGGAGTCCTGGCACAGATACGCAGTATTTT.

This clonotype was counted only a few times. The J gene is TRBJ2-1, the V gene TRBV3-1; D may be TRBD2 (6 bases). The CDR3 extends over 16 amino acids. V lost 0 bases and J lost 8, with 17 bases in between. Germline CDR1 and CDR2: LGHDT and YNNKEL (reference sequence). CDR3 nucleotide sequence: TGTGCCAGCAGCCAAGAGGTGGCGGGTAGGAGGGATGAGCAGTTCTTC. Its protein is CASSQEVAGRRDEQFF.

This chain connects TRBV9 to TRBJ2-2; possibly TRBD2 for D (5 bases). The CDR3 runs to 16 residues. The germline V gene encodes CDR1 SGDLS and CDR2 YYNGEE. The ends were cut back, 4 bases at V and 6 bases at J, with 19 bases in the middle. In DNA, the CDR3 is TGTGCCAGCAGCCCTTCCCTCTCCGACTACGCCGGGGAGCTGTTTTTT. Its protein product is CASSPSLSDYAGELFF.

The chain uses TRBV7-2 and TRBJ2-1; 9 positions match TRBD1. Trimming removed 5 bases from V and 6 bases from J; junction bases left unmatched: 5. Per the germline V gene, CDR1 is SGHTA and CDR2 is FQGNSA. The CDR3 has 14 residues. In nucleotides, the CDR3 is TGTGCCAGCAGCCCCGACAGGGGGATCAATGAGCAGTTCTTC. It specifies CASSPDRGINEQFF.

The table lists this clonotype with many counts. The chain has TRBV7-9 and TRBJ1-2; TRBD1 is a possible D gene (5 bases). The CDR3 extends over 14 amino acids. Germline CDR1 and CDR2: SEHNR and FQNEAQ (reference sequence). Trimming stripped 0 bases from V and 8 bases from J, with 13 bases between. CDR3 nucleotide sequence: TGTGCCAGCAGCTTAGCGGGTGCCAGGGACGGCTACACCTTC. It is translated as CASSLAGARDGYTF.

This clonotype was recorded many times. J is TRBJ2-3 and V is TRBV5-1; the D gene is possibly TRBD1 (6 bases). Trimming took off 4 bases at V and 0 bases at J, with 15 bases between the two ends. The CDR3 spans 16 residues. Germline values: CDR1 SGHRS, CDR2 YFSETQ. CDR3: CASSRYRDTSTDTQYF. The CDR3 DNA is TGCGCCAGCAGCCGCTACCGGGACACCAGCACAGATACGCAGTATTTT.

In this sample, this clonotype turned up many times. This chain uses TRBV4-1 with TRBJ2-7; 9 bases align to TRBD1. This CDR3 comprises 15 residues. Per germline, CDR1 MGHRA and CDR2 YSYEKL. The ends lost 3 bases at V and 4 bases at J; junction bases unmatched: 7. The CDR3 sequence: CASSQTGTGNYEQYF. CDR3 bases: TGCGCCAGCAGCCAGACCGGGACAGGGAATTACGAGCAGTACTTC.

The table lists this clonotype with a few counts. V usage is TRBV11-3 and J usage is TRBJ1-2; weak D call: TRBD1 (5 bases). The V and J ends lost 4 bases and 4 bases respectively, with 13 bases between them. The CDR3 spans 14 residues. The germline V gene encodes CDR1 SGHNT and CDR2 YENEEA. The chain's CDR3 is CASSSGRNPYGYTF. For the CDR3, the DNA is TGTGCCAGCAGCTCGGGACGCAACCCCTATGGCTACACCTTC.